This T cell receptor beta chain was documented in a study of blood T cell repertoires in COVID-19. Study-level information: Some COVID-19 samples were acute and others convalescent; all came from the United States, Italy and Spain.

Measured with immunoSEQ multiplex PCR; TCRdb has only the in-frame clones, and not every one. The profile shows some 230,000 clones, about four fifths of them singletons. V was clipped by 3 bases and J by 6 bases, with 11 bases between them. The CDR3 is 14 amino acids. From germline, CDR1 is LNHDA and CDR2 SQIVND (reference sequence). The J gene is TRBJ2-2, the V gene TRBV19; possible D gene TRBD1, 7 bases. The material sequenced was peripheral blood. The source of this sequence is a woman in her twenties or thirties who had recovered from COVID-19. CDR3 sequence: CASSIAGGSGELFF. The CDR3 coding sequence is TGTGCCAGTAGTATCGCAGGGGGGTCCGGGGAGCTGTTTTTT.